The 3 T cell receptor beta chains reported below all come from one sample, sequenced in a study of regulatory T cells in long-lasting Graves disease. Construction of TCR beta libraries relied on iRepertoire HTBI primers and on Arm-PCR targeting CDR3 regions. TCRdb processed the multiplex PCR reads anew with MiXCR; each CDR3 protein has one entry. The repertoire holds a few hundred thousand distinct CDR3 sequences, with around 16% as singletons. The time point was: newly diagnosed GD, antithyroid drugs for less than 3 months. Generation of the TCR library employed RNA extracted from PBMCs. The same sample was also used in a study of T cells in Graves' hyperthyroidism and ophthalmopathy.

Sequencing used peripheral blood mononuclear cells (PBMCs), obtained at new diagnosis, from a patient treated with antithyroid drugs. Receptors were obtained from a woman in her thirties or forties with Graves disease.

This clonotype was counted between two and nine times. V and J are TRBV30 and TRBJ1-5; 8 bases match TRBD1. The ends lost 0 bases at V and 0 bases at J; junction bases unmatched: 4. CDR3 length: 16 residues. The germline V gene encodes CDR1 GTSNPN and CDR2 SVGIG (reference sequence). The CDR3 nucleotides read TGTGCCTGGAGTGTAGCAGGGGGCTTTAGCAATCAGCCCCAGCATTTT. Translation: CAWSVAGGFSNQPQHF. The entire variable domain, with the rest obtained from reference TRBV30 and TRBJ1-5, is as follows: SQTIHQWPATLVQPVGSPLSLECTVEGTSNPNLYWYRQAAGRGLQLLFYSVGIGQISSEVPQNLSASRPQDRQFILSSKKLLLSDSGFYLCAWSVAGGFSNQPQHFGDGTRLSIL.

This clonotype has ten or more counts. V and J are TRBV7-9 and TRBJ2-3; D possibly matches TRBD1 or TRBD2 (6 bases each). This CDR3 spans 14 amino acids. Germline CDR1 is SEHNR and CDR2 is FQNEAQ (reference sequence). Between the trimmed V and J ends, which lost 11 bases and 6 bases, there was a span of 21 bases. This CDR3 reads CAGDGGQGRDTQYF. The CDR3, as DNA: TGTGCCGGAGATGGTGGCCAGGGGAGGGATACGCAGTATTTT.

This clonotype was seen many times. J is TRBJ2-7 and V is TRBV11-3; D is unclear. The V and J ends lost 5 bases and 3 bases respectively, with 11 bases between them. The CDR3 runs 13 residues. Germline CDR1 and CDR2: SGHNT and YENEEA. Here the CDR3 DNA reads TGTGCCAGCAGCCTCGACAATTTCTACGAGCAGTACTTC. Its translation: CASSLDNFYEQYF. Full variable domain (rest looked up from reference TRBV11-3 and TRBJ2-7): EAGVVQSPRYKIIEKKQPVAFWCNPISGHNTLYWYLQNLGQGPELLIRYENEEAVDDSQLPKDRFSAERLKGVDSTLKIQPAELGDSAVYLCASSLDNFYEQYFGPGTRLTVT.